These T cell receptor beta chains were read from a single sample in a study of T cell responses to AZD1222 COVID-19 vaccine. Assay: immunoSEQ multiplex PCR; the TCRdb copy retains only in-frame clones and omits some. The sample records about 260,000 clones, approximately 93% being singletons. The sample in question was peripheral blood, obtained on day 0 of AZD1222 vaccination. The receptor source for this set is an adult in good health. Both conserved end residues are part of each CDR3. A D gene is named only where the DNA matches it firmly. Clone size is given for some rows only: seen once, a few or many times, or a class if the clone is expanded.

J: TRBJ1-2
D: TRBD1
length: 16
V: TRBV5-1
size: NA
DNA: TGCGCCAGCAGCTCAAGCACAGGGGGCGCGGTCTATGGCTACACCTTC
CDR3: CASSSSTGGAVYGYTF

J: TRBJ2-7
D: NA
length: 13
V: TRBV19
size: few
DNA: TGTGCCAGTAGTATGGCACAGGGAGGCGAGCAGTACTTC
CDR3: CASSMAQGGEQYF

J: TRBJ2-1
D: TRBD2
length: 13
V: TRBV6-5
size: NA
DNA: TGTGCCAGCGCATTTAGCGGGGGACGAGAGCAGTTCTTC
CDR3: CASAFSGGREQFF

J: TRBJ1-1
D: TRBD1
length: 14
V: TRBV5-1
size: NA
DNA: TGCGCCAGCAGACGCACAGGGGGAGAGACTGAAGCTTTCTTT
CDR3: CASRRTGGETEAFF

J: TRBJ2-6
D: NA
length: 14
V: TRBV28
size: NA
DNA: TGTGCCAGCACCAGGGATTCTGGGGCCAACGTCCTGACTTTC
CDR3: CASTRDSGANVLTF

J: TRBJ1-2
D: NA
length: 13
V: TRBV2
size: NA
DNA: TGTGCCAGCAGTGTGTTCTCAGGGGATGGCTACACCTTC
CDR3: CASSVFSGDGYTF

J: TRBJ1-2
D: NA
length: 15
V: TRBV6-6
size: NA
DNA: TGTGCCAGCAGCCGGACCCAGGGAGATGACTATGGCTACACCTTC
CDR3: CASSRTQGDDYGYTF

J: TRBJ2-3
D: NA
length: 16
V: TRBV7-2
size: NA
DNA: TGTGCCAGCAGCTTCTACAGGGCCCGGGAGACAGATACGCAGTATTTT
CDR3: CASSFYRARETDTQYF

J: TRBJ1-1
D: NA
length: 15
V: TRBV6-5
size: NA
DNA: TGTGCCAGCAGTTTAACGGGGGGCGAGGGTACTGAAGCTTTCTTT
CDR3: CASSLTGGEGTEAFF

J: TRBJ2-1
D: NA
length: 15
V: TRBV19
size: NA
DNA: TGTGCCAGTAGTACCCCGAGTTTGGGGAGCAATGAGCAGTTCTTC
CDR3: CASSTPSLGSNEQFF

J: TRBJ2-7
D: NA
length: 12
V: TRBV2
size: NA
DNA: TGTGCCATTCCCCAGGGGACCCACGAGCAGTACTTC
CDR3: CAIPQGTHEQYF

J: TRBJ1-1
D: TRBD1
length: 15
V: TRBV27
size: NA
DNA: TGTGCCAGCAGTGCTACCGGGACAGGGTTATTTGAAGCTTTCTTT
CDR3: CASSATGTGLFEAFF

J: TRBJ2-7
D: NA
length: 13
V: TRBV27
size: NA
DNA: TGTGCCAGCAGTGAAGGTTACCGCTACGAGCAGTACTTC
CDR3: CASSEGYRYEQYF

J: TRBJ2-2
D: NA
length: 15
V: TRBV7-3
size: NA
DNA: TGTGCCAGCGGCCCCCGGACAGCCGAAGGCGGGGAGCTGTTTTTT
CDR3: CASGPRTAEGGELFF

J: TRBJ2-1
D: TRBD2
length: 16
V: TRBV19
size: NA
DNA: TGTGCCAGTAGTATCGCATTAGCGGGGGCCTACAATGAGCAGTTCTTC
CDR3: CASSIALAGAYNEQFF

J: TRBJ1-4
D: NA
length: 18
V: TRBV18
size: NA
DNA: TGTGCCAGCTCCGCGGGCACCCGGGGGGCTGCAACTAATGAAAAACTGTTTTTT
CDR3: CASSAGTRGAATNEKLFF

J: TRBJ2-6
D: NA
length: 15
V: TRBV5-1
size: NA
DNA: TGCGCCAGCAGCTTGGAGGCTGCCGGGGCCAACGTCCTGACTTTC
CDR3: CASSLEAAGANVLTF

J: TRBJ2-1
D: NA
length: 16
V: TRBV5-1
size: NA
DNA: TGCGCCAGCAGCTTCGACAGGACCCTCTCCTACAATGAGCAGTTCTTC
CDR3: CASSFDRTLSYNEQFF

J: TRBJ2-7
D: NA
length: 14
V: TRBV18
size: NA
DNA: TGTGCCAGCTCACCCACCGGTCTGGACGGCGAGCAGTACTTC
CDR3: CASSPTGLDGEQYF

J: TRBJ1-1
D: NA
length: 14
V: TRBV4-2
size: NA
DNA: TGTGCCAGCAGCCAACTCGGAGGGAACACTGAAGCTTTCTTT
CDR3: CASSQLGGNTEAFF

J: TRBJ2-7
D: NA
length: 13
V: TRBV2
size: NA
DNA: TGTGCCACCACTGGACAGCCCATCTACGAGCAGTACTTC
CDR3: CATTGQPIYEQYF

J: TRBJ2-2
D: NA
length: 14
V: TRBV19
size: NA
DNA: TGTGCCAGTAGTATCGCCCTTTGGGAAGGGGAGCTGTTTTTT
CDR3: CASSIALWEGELFF